The next 9 T cell receptor beta chains were all read from a single sample in a study of OX40 agonist ivuxolimab in advanced cancers. The method was immunoSEQ multiplex PCR; TCRdb's version includes in-frame clones alone and lacks a portion of them. The sample has around 46,000 clones; approximately 90% are singletons. The sequences come from CD4+ or CD8+ T cells sorted from blood, collected in a trial of the OX40 agonist ivuxolimab. Receptor source: an adult with an advanced solid tumor such as melanoma, head and neck, liver or kidney cancer.

This rearrangement joins TRBV13 to TRBJ2-5, with D possibly called TRBD1 or TRBD2 (5 bases each). This CDR3 has 15 residues. Germline CDR1 and CDR2: PRHDT and FYEKMQ (reference sequence). The V gene lost 5 bases and the J gene lost 0 bases, with 13 bases spanning the gap. CDR3 in DNA: TGTGCCAGCAGCCGGACGGGGACGTACCAAGAGACCCAGTACTTC. Translating gives CASSRTGTYQETQYF.

This clone was seen only once. This chain links TRBV7-9 with TRBJ2-7; TRBD2 matches 11 bases. V was clipped by 2 bases and J by 6 bases; unmatched bases: 6. The V gene's germline CDR1 is SEHNR and CDR2 FQNEAQ (reference sequence). The CDR3 contains 15 residues. In DNA form, the CDR3 reads TGTGCCAGCAGCTTATATCTAGCGGGAGGTGTCGAGCAGTACTTC. Its translation: CASSLYLAGGVEQYF.

The chain carries TRBV7-9 and TRBJ1-4; a possible D gene is TRBD1 (6 bases). Trimming shortened V by 10 bases and J by 8 bases, and 17 bases separated the two germline ends. Germline V CDR1 and CDR2: SEHNR, FQNEAQ (reference sequence). The CDR3 loop spans 13 amino acids. The CDR3 loop reads CATTRTAGEKLFF. The CDR3 bases are TGTGCCACGACAAGGACAGCGGGGGAAAAACTGTTTTTT.

The J gene is TRBJ2-3, the V gene TRBV6-5; 7 nucleotides align to TRBD2. Germline V lookup: CDR1 MNHEY, CDR2 SVGAGI. Unmatched junction bases numbered 7, after V lost 7 bases and J lost 0 bases. This CDR3 has 15 residues. CDR3 loop: CASTMGEGSTDTQYF. The CDR3 DNA reads as TGTGCCAGCACTATGGGGGAGGGAAGCACAGATACGCAGTATTTT.

This chain uses TRBV29-1 with TRBJ2-7; D gene uncertain. V lost 0 bases to trimming and J lost 3 bases, with 6 bases between them. The germline V gene encodes CDR1 SQVTM and CDR2 ANQGSEA. The CDR3 runs to 12 residues. This CDR3 is CSVEDSLYEQYF. As DNA, the CDR3 is TGCAGCGTTGAAGATAGCCTCTACGAGCAGTACTTC.

The CDR3, as DNA: TGTGCCAGCAGCACTACAGGGGTCGGAAAGACCCAGTACTTC. Translation: CASSTTGVGKTQYF. The chain joins TRBV7-8 to TRBJ2-5, with 7 bases aligning to TRBD1. The CDR3 runs to 14 residues. The ends lost 5 bases at V and 6 bases at J; junction bases unmatched: 9. Germline CDR1 is SGHVS and CDR2 is FQNEAQ.

V gene TRBV19 combines with J gene TRBJ1-4, with 8 nucleotides matching TRBD1. CDR3 length: 17 residues. CDR1 and CDR2 (germline): LNHDA, SQIVND (reference sequence). V shed 5 bases and J 3 bases; nucleotides not matched to a gene: 11. The CDR3 DNA reads as TGTGCCAGTAGTTCCCTCTCAGGGGGCATCGCTAATGAAAAACTGTTTTTT. As protein: CASSSLSGGIANEKLFF.

This clone was observed a single time. The rearrangement joins TRBV5-8 to TRBJ2-5; D tentatively fits TRBD1 or TRBD2 (6 bases each). The length of the CDR3 is 15 residues. V lost 4 bases to trimming and J lost 2 bases, with 15 bases between them. The germline gives CDR1 SGHTS, CDR2 YDEGEE. CDR3 coding DNA: TGTGCCAGCAGCACCGGAGGGACAATACAAGAGACCCAGTACTTC. Residues: CASSTGGTIQETQYF.

This chain joins TRBV4-1 and TRBJ2-1, with 7 nucleotides matching TRBD2. CDR3 size: 16 residues. Trimming at V came to 0 bases and at J to 6 bases, leaving 8 bases not matched to a gene. Per germline, CDR1 MGHRA and CDR2 YSYEKL. CDR3 residues: CASSQDATSTFNEQFF. The CDR3 nucleotides are TGCGCCAGCAGCCAAGACGCGACTAGCACCTTCAATGAGCAGTTCTTC.